These 10 T cell receptor beta chains came from one sample sequenced in a study of blood T cell repertoires in COVID-19. Profiled with immunoSEQ multiplex PCR; TCRdb holds only in-frame clones, not every one. This sample has 200,000 to 250,000 clones, with about 83% found just once. The sequenced material came from peripheral blood. Source of these receptors: a woman of 80 years or more with COVID-19, enrolled during active disease.

The chain carries TRBV2 and TRBJ1-2, with D hard to call. Germline V lookup: CDR1 SNHLY, CDR2 FYNNEI. The CDR3 covers 15 residues. With 6 bases removed from V and 5 bases from J, the gap between germline ends came to 19 bases. CDR3 nucleotides: TGTGCCAGCAGGATATCCGGGGTGGGGTCTTATGGCTACACCTTC. Residues: CASRISGVGSYGYTF.

The V call is TRBV7-8, the J call TRBJ1-3, with a weak D call TRBD1 (5 bases). Trimming left V 0 bases short and J 2 bases short, with 8 bases between. The length of the CDR3 is 15 residues. Germline CDR1 is SGHVS and CDR2 is FQNEAQ. The CDR3 is CASSLAQGTGNTIYF. CDR3 DNA: TGTGCCAGCAGCTTAGCGCAGGGAACTGGAAACACCATATATTTT.

The V and J genes are TRBV3-1 (or the pseudogene TRBV3-2) and TRBJ2-2; TRBD1 matches at 8 bases. The CDR3 has 18 residues. The ends lost 2 bases at V and 4 bases at J; junction bases unmatched: 12. CDR1 and CDR2 (germline): LGHDT, YNNKEL (reference sequence). This CDR3 reads CASSQFPRTGLGTGELFF. The CDR3 DNA sequence: TGTGCCAGCAGCCAATTTCCCCGGACAGGGCTTGGCACCGGGGAGCTGTTTTTT.

The chain has TRBV6-1 and TRBJ1-2; 12 nucleotides agree with TRBD1. Germline CDR1 reads MNHNS; CDR2 reads SASEGT. V was clipped by 4 bases and J by 8 bases; unmatched bases: 11. The CDR3 consists of 16 residues. The CDR3 bases are TGTGCCAGCAGTGCCCTCCCGGGACAGGGGGCTCAGGGCTACACCTTC. Amino acid sequence: CASSALPGQGAQGYTF.

V gene TRBV19 combines with J gene TRBJ1-5; 8 bases line up with TRBD1. The germline CDR1 and CDR2 sequences are LNHDA and SQIVND (reference sequence). With V trimmed by 6 bases and J by 5 bases, 9 bases remained unmatched. The CDR3 has 15 amino acids. The CDR3 coding sequence is TGTGCCAGTAGAGAGAGTCAGGGGGCCCATCAGCCCCAGCATTTT. This sequence encodes CASRESQGAHQPQHF.

The chain carries TRBV6-6 and TRBJ1-6, with 10 positions matching TRBD1. CDR1 MNHNY and CDR2 SVGAGI come from the germline V gene (reference sequence). The CDR3 is 14 residues long. J lost 14 bases, V lost 2 bases, and 6 bases had no gene match. CDR3 in amino acids: CASSYTDRGGSLHF. The DNA of the CDR3 is TGTGCCAGCAGTTACACGGACAGGGGGGGGTCCCTCCACTTT.

The CDR3 DNA reads as TGTGCCAGCTCACCCAGGACAGGGGGGGAAAAACTGTTTTTT. Translation gives CASSPRTGGEKLFF. This chain uses TRBV18 with TRBJ1-4; 10 bases agree with TRBD1. J was trimmed by 8 bases and V by 3 bases; bases with no gene match: 3. The CDR3 is 14 residues long. Germline-derived CDR1 and CDR2 are KGHSH and LQKENI.

The chain recombines TRBV11-2 with TRBJ1-1; 9 bases align to TRBD1. V lost 1 base and J lost 4; bases outside the gene matches: 4. CDR1 SGHAT and CDR2 FQNNGV come from the germline V gene. The CDR3 extends over 15 amino acids. In DNA form, the CDR3 reads TGTGCCAGCAGCTTAGCGGGACAGGGAGGCACTGAAGCTTTCTTT. Translation: CASSLAGQGGTEAFF.

The genes are TRBV6-1 and TRBJ2-7; the match to TRBD2 covers 11 bases. CDR3 length equals 16 residues. Germline loops: CDR1 MNHNS, CDR2 SASEGT. The junction had 6 bases not matched to a gene; V was cut back by 4 bases and J by 1 base. The CDR3 region is CASSGLAGGPSYEQYV. The CDR3 DNA follows: TGTGCCAGCAGTGGGCTAGCGGGGGGCCCGTCCTACGAGCAGTACGTC.

V gene TRBV5-4 combines with J gene TRBJ1-6; D remains unclear. This CDR3 is built from 16 residues. V gave up 0 bases and J gave up 0 bases, with 7 bases separating them. Per germline, CDR1 SGHNT and CDR2 YYREEE (reference sequence). The DNA for the CDR3 is TGTGCCAGCAGCTTGGGTGGCGGCTCCTATAATTCACCCCTCCACTTT. Translation: CASSLGGGSYNSPLHF. The entire variable domain, with the rest obtained from reference TRBV5-4 and TRBJ1-6, is as follows: ETGVTQSPTHLIKTRGQQVTLRCSSQSGHNTVSWYQQALGQGPQFIFQYYREEENGRGNFPPRFSGLQFPNYSSELNVNALELDDSALYLCASSLGGGSYNSPLHFGNGTRLTVT.